Given below is one T cell receptor (beta chain) in context. Germline CDR1 and CDR2: SGHDN and FVKESK. The trim removed 4 bases at V and 4 bases at J, leaving 3 bases unmatched. The CDR3 is 13 amino acids. In the authors' methods: Amplification from reference gene primers served as the basis for estimated nucleated cell counts. Method: immunoSEQ multiplex PCR; TCRdb's copy keeps in-frame clones and lacks some. V, J and clone size are taken as reported in that table, and D and trimming were inferred from the DNA itself. The sample lists approximately 300,000 clones; around 80% were seen once. This sample is part of a study of blood T cell repertoires in COVID-19. Background on the study: Samples taken during acute and convalescent COVID-19 were collected in the United States, Italy and Spain. The analysed material was cDNA or gDNA that came from T cells, B-cell-depleted T cells, or PBMCs.

This chain uses TRBV14 with TRBJ2-7, with TRBD1 matching 8 bases. The clonotype comes from a woman in her 50s with acute or convalescent COVID-19. Sequencing used peripheral blood. CDR3 in amino acids: CASSRRQGYEQYV. CDR3 bases: TGTGCCAGCAGCCGACGACAGGGGTACGAGCAGTACGTC.